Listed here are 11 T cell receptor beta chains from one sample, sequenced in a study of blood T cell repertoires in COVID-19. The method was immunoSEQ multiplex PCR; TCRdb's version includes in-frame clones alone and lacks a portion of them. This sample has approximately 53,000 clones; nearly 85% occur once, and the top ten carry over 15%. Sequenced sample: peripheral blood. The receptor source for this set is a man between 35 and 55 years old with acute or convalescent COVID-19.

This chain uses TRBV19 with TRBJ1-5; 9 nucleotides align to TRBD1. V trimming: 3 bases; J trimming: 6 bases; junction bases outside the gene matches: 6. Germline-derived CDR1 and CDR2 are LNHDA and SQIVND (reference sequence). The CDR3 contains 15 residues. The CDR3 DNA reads TGTGCCAGTAGTATTGGACAGGGGAGGAGTCAGCCCCAGCATTTT. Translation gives CASSIGQGRSQPQHF.

The CDR3 reads CASSEGTTNYGYTF. The CDR3, as DNA: TGTGCCAGTAGTGAAGGGACAACTAACTATGGCTACACCTTC. This sequence joins TRBV19 and TRBJ1-2, with D possibly being TRBD1 (6 bases). There are 14 residues in the CDR3. V was clipped by 5 bases and J by 0 bases, with 10 bases between them. Per germline, CDR1 LNHDA and CDR2 SQIVND (reference sequence).

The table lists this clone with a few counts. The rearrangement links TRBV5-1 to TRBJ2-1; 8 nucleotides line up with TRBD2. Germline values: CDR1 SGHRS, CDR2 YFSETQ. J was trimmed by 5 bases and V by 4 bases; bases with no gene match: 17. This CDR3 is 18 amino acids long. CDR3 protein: CASSQNIGGTRGNNEQFF. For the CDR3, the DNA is TGCGCCAGCAGCCAGAATATTGGGGGGACTAGGGGCAACAATGAGCAGTTCTTC.

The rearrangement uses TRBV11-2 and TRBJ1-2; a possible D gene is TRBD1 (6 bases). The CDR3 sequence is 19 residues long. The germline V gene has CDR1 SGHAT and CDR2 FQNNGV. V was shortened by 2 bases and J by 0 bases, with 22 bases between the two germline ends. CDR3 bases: TGTGCCAGCAGCTTACAGGCCGGACAGCCGATTACAGCTAACTATGGCTACACCTTC. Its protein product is CASSLQAGQPITANYGYTF.

The CDR3 DNA follows: TGTGCCAGCTCACCATACACAGATACGCAGTATTTT. Amino acid sequence: CASSPYTDTQYF. The chain links TRBV18 to TRBJ2-3, with D hard to call. Trimming pared 2 bases from V and 2 bases from J, leaving 2 bases between. The CDR3 is 12 amino acids. Germline V lookup: CDR1 KGHSH, CDR2 LQKENI.

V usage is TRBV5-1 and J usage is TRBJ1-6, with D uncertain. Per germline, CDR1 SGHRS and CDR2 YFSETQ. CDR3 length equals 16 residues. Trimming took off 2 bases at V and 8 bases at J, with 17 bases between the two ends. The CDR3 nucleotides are TGCGCCAGCAGCTTAACCCTTCCTGCCGGGGATTCACCCCTCCACTTT. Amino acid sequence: CASSLTLPAGDSPLHF.

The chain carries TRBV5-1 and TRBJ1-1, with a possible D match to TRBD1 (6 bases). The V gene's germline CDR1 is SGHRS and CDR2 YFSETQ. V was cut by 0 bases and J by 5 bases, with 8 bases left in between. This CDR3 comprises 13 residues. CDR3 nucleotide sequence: TGCGCCAGCAGCTTGGACGGACAGACTGAAGCTTTCTTT. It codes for CASSLDGQTEAFF.

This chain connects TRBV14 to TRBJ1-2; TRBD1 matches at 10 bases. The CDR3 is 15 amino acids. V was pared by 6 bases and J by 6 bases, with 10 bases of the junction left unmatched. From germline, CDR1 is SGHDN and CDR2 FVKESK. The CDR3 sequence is CASSPRTGGSDGYTF. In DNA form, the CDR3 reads TGTGCCAGCAGTCCACGGACAGGGGGTAGTGATGGCTACACCTTC.

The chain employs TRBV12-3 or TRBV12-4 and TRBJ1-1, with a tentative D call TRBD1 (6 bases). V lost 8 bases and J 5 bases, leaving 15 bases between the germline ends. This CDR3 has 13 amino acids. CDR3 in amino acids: CASQGGAWTEAFF. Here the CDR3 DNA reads TGTGCCAGCCAAGGGGGGGCATGGACTGAAGCTTTCTTT.

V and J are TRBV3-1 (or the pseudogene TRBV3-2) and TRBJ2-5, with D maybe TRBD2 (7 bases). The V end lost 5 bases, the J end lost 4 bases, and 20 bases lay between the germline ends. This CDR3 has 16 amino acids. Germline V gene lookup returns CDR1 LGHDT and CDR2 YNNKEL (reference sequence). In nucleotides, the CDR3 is TGTGCCAGCAGCAAACCGGACGGGGGGCGGGGAGAGACCCAGTACTTC. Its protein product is CASSKPDGGRGETQYF.

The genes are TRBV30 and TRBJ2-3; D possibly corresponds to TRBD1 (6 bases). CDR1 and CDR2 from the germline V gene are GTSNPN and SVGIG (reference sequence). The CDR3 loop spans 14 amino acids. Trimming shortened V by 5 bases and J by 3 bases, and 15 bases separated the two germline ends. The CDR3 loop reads CAWLQGKGTDTQYF. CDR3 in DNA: TGTGCCTGGTTACAGGGAAAGGGGACAGATACGCAGTATTTT.